The subject of this entry is one T cell receptor beta chain. Other DNA sequences from this sample encode an identical CDR3 as well. The entry originates in a study of blood T cell repertoires in COVID-19. For the study at large: Acute and convalescent COVID-19 specimens originated in the United States, Italy and Spain. Sample material is recorded as cDNA or gDNA derived from T cells, B-cell-depleted T cells, or PBMCs.

As originally analysed: Nucleated cell number was recorded as an estimate derived from reference gene primer amplification. Profiling relied on immunoSEQ multiplex PCR, and the TCRdb table lists in-frame clones only, not all of them. V and J calls plus clone size are reproduced from that table; the DNA served to infer D and trimming. Among about 60,000 clones listed, approximately 86% were seen once. Unmatched junction bases numbered 3, after V lost 0 bases and J lost 4 bases. CDR1 SGHRS and CDR2 YFSETQ come from the germline V gene. The CDR3 extends over 14 amino acids. The sequence came from a human donor with acute or convalescent COVID-19. The donor label of this sample is uncertain. This chain joins TRBV5-1 and TRBJ1-2; 7 nucleotides line up with TRBD1. What was sequenced was peripheral blood. DNA of the CDR3: TGCGCCAGCAGCTTGGAAGGGGGCGGCTATGGCTACACCTTC. Amino acids: CASSLEGGGYGYTF. The variable domain in full, with the rest retrieved from reference TRBV5-1 and TRBJ1-2, is KAGVTQTPRYLIKTRGQQVTLSCSPISGHRSVSWYQQTPGQGLQFLFEYFSETQRNKGNFPGRFSGRQFSNSRSEMNVSTLELGDSALYLCASSLEGGGYGYTFGSGTRLTVV.